These T cell receptor beta chains were read from a single sample in a study of cytomegalovirus exposure and HLA in healthy donors. The repertoire was sequenced with immunoSEQ multiplex PCR; TCRdb's copy has only in-frame clones and lacks some. The sample lists roughly 140,000 clones, about three fifths occurring once. Specimen: PBMCs. Every receptor here comes from a woman in her sixties in good health and CMV-seropositive. Each CDR3 is given with its conserved first and last residue. D genes are given only for firm matches. Only part of the rows carry a size: once, few, many, or a class if the clone is expanded.

clone_size cdr3_length j_call v_call d_call cdr3_nt cdr3_aa
. 13 TRBJ2-7 TRBV19 . TGTGCCAGTAGTATAGGATTCTCGAGGGAGCAGTACTTC CASSIGFSREQYF
. 14 TRBJ1-1 TRBV25-1 TRBD1 TGTGCCAGCGTGACAGGGGTTCGGGACACTGAAGCTTTCTTT CASVTGVRDTEAFF
. 14 TRBJ2-5 TRBV9 . TGTGCCAGCAGCCTTAGCCCGGTGAGAGAGACCCAGTACTTC CASSLSPVRETQYF
. 13 TRBJ2-2 TRBV25-1 . TGTGCCAGCAGTGCCTCAGGGATTGGGGAGCTGTTTTTT CASSASGIGELFF
. 17 TRBJ2-7 TRBV7-2 . TGTGCCAGCAGCTTACGTTCGGGGAGGGGGAGCTCCTACGAGCAGTACTTC CASSLRSGRGSSYEQYF
. 14 TRBJ1-4 TRBV28 . TGTGCCAGCAGTTTCGATAGGGGTAGCGAAAAACTGTTTTTT CASSFDRGSEKLFF
few 14 TRBJ1-2 TRBV28 . TGTGCCAGCAGTTTGTTCGGCTCGGGCTATGGCTACACCTTC CASSLFGSGYGYTF
. 16 TRBJ2-7 TRBV6-1 TRBD2 TGTGCCAGCAGTGAAAGCCCCGGGACTAGTACCTACGAGCAGTACTTC CASSESPGTSTYEQYF
. 17 TRBJ2-7 TRBV4-3 TRBD2 TGCGCCAGCAGCCAAGATCGGGAGACTAGCGGTTCCTACGAGCAGTACTTC CASSQDRETSGSYEQYF
once 12 TRBJ1-6 TRBV30 . TGTGCCTGGGGACAGTATAATTCACCCCTCCACTTT CAWGQYNSPLHF
. 13 TRBJ1-4 TRBV6-1 . TGTGCCAGCAGTGAAGGCAGCGGTGAAAAACTGTTTTTT CASSEGSGEKLFF
. 15 TRBJ2-7 TRBV19 TRBD1 TGTGCCAGTAGTACAAGGGACAGCCCTTTCTACGAGCAGTACTTC CASSTRDSPFYEQYF
. 13 TRBJ1-1 TRBV19 . TGTGCCAGTAGTTACTCAGGGAACACTGAAGCTTTCTTT CASSYSGNTEAFF
. 12 TRBJ1-5 TRBV27 . TGTGCCAGCAGCCTCCTCAATCAGCCCCAGCATTTT CASSLLNQPQHF
. 14 TRBJ1-3 TRBV6-5 . TGTGCCAGCAGACCTACAGGGACTGGAAACACCATATATTTT CASRPTGTGNTIYF
once 17 TRBJ2-3 TRBV5-1 TRBD1 TGCGCCAGCAGCTTGGCCTCCGGGACAGGGAGAGGGGATACGCAGTATTTT CASSLASGTGRGDTQYF
. 13 TRBJ2-7 TRBV28 . TGTGCCAGCAGTTTAAGACTAAACTACGAGCAGTACTTC CASSLRLNYEQYF
few 15 TRBJ2-4 TRBV4-2 TRBD2 TGTGCCAGCAGCCAAGAGGGGGGGGCCAAAAACATTCAGTACTTC CASSQEGGAKNIQYF
. 21 TRBJ2-3 TRBV28 TRBD2 TGTGCCAGCAGTTTCTCGCTAGGAACTAGCGGGAGAGGATTTTCAGGAGATACGCAGTATTTT CASSFSLGTSGRGFSGDTQYF
. 14 TRBJ2-7 TRBV6-6 TRBD2 TGTGCCAGCAGTGATAGCGGGAGCTCCTACGAGCAGTACTTC CASSDSGSSYEQYF
. 18 TRBJ2-1 TRBV5-6 TRBD2 TGTGCCAGCAGCTTGGGCTTGGCTAGCGGGACCGGAATTTCGTCATGGTTCTTC CASSLGLASGTGISSWFF
once 14 TRBJ2-7 TRBV2 TRBD1 TGTGCCAGCAGGCGACAGGGTGGTTCCTACGAGCAGTACTTC CASRRQGGSYEQYF
. 13 TRBJ2-1 TRBV18 . TGTGCCAGCTCACCTCCCAGCTACAATGAGCAGTTCTTC CASSPPSYNEQFF
. 15 TRBJ1-4 TRBV7-2 TRBD1 TGTGCCAGCAGCTCACAGGGGGCGCAACGGGAAAAACTGTTTTTT CASSSQGAQREKLFF
. 15 TRBJ2-1 TRBV4-2 TRBD2 TGTGCCAGCAGCCGGGCTTTCGGGAGGGCCGATGAGCAGTTCTTC CASSRAFGRADEQFF
. 15 TRBJ2-7 TRBV28 TRBD2 TGTGCCAGCAGTGAAGATGGCGGGAGAAGGAACGAGCAGTACTTC CASSEDGGRRNEQYF
. 13 TRBJ1-2 TRBV15 . TGTGCCACCAGCACACAGGGCAGCTATGGCTACACCTTC CATSTQGSYGYTF
. 16 TRBJ2-7 TRBV4-1 TRBD1 TGCGCCAGCAGCCCAGGACAGGGAGCCCTTTCCTGGGAGCAGTACTTC CASSPGQGALSWEQYF
once 16 TRBJ1-5 TRBV2 . TGTGCCAGCAGTGGCACAATGGTCTTTAGCAATCAGCCCCAGCATTTT CASSGTMVFSNQPQHF
. 13 TRBJ1-1 TRBV18 . TGTGCCAGCTCACTGGGTTCGGGGACTGAAGCTTTCTTT CASSLGSGTEAFF
. 16 TRBJ1-2 TRBV28 TRBD1 TGTGCCAGCAGTCGATCCGGGACAGGGAGAAGCTATGGCTACACCTTC CASSRSGTGRSYGYTF
few 16 TRBJ1-1 TRBV5-1 . TGCGCCAGCAGCCGAGTAGGTCAGGGGTCGGGCACTGAAGCTTTCTTT CASSRVGQGSGTEAFF
. 18 TRBJ2-2 TRBV7-6 TRBD2 TGTGCCAGCAGCTTAGACCTTCTAGCGGGTCCGAACACCGGGGAGCTGTTTTTT CASSLDLLAGPNTGELFF
many 14 TRBJ1-4 TRBV4-2 TRBD1 TGTGCCAGCAGCCAGGGACAGGGAGGGGAAAAACTGTTTTTT CASSQGQGGEKLFF
. 15 TRBJ2-7 TRBV4-1 . TGCGCCAGCAGCCAAGATCCGGGACTCGCCTACGAGCAGTACTTC CASSQDPGLAYEQYF
few 17 TRBJ2-1 TRBV5-1 TRBD1 TGCGCCAGCAGCGCAGCCGGGACAGGGTTCTCCTACAATGAGCAGTTCTTC CASSAAGTGFSYNEQFF
. 17 TRBJ2-1 TRBV11-2 TRBD2 TGTGCCAGCAGCTTAGCGACCGGGACTAACGCCTACAATGAGCAGTTCTTC CASSLATGTNAYNEQFF
. 13 TRBJ2-7 TRBV5-1 TRBD1 TGCGCCAGCAGTTTTACAGGGGTTGACGAGCAGTACTTC CASSFTGVDEQYF
few 13 TRBJ1-5 TRBV27 . TGTGCCAGCAGTTCAGGGTTCAATCAGCCCCAGCATTTT CASSSGFNQPQHF
. 16 TRBJ1-5 TRBV28 TRBD1 TGTGCCAGCAGTGATCCGGACAGGGGGTGGAATCAGCCCCAGCATTTT CASSDPDRGWNQPQHF
few 15 TRBJ2-3 TRBV9 . TGTGCCAGCAGCGTAGGCCTAGCGATCACAGATACGCAGTATTTT CASSVGLAITDTQYF
. 16 TRBJ2-3 TRBV9 TRBD2 TGTGCCAGCAGCGGGGGGACTAGCGGTGTCGCAGATACGCAGTATTTT CASSGGTSGVADTQYF
. 13 TRBJ2-5 TRBV15 TRBD1 TGTGCCACCAGCCGGGACAGGGATGAGACCCAGTACTTC CATSRDRDETQYF
. 14 TRBJ1-2 TRBV11-2 TRBD1 TGTGCCAGCAGCTTAGAGAGACAGGGCGGGGGCTACACCTTC CASSLERQGGGYTF
. 21 TRBJ2-1 TRBV7-7 TRBD2 TGTGCCAGCAGCTTACCCCTCCGTCCAGCGGGAGACCTCAGGTCCTACAATGAGCAGTTCTTC CASSLPLRPAGDLRSYNEQFF
. 16 TRBJ2-1 TRBV4-2 TRBD2 TGTGCCAGCAGCCAAGAGGGCGGGAGGGCCTTCAATGAGCAGTTCTTC CASSQEGGRAFNEQFF
few 12 TRBJ2-1 TRBV28 TRBD1 TGTGCCAGCCTCGACAGGGACAATGAGCAGTTCTTC CASLDRDNEQFF
. 14 TRBJ1-1 TRBV19 . TGTGCCAGTAGTCTCATTGACAGGAACACTGAAGCTTTCTTT CASSLIDRNTEAFF
. 13 TRBJ1-2 TRBV28 TRBD1 TGTGCCAGCAGTCCGGGGACAGGGCATGGCTACACCTTC CASSPGTGHGYTF
. 16 TRBJ2-1 TRBV6-5 . TGTGCCAGCAGTTACTTCGCTACTCAGGGATACAATGAGCAGTTCTTC CASSYFATQGYNEQFF
. 14 TRBJ1-5 TRBV30 TRBD1 TGTGCCTGGAGTGTCGGACAGGGGGTTCAGCCCCAGCATTTT CAWSVGQGVQPQHF